This T cell receptor (beta chain) stems from a study of T cell responses to AZD1222 COVID-19 vaccine. The V segment lost 2 bases and the J segment 4 bases; nucleotides outside the gene matches: 9. The germline gives CDR1 MGHRA, CDR2 YSYEKL. The CDR3 totals 17 residues. Some clones are missing from TCRdb's copy, which holds only in-frame ones; the method was immunoSEQ multiplex PCR. This sample has roughly 180,000 clones, with roughly nine tenths found just once. V gene TRBV4-1 combines with J gene TRBJ2-2, with TRBD2 identical over 8 bases. The TCR was taken from an adult in good health. The material was peripheral blood, obtained on day 0 of AZD1222 vaccination. The CDR3 loop is CASSQSPPLAGTGELFF. The CDR3 DNA follows: TGCGCCAGCAGCCAATCCCCCCCGCTAGCGGGCACCGGGGAGCTGTTTTTT.